The 2 T cell receptor beta chains in this list originate from one sample, sequenced in a study of graft-versus-host responses after intestinal transplantation. TCRdb's copy holds only in-frame clones and misses some; the assay was immunoSEQ multiplex PCR. The sample records thousands of clones, approximately 33% being singletons. Labeling with CFSE marked 200,000 or so responder cells, which were plated with 200,000 or so irradiated, violet-dye-labeled stimulator cells. Sequencing was performed on alloreactive CD8+ T cells from a mixed lymphocyte reaction culture, taken before transplantation. Subset in this sample: CFSE-low proliferating T cells sorted from approximately six-day pre-transplant mixed lymphocyte reaction (GvH or HvG direction). Receptors were obtained from a human patient who was an organ donor for intestinal transplantation.

The J gene is TRBJ1-2, the V gene TRBV27; 8 bases fit TRBD1. V trimming: 0 bases; J trimming: 5 bases; junction bases outside the gene matches: 5. The CDR3 sequence is 15 residues long. Germline CDR1 reads MNHEY; CDR2 reads SMNVEV (reference sequence). CDR3 sequence (DNA): TGTGCCAGCAGTTTATCAGCAGGGGGCGGATATGGCTACACCTTC. Encoded protein: CASSLSAGGGYGYTF.

This clone showed up just once. The genes are TRBV6-6 and TRBJ2-7; maybe TRBD2 (6 bases). Trimming stripped 0 bases from V and 4 bases from J, with 13 bases between. This CDR3 comprises 15 residues. CDR1 MNHNY and CDR2 SVGAGI come from the germline V gene (reference sequence). For the CDR3, the DNA is TGTGCCAGCAGTTACTCACGGGAGCTCGGGTACGAGCAGTACTTC. This encodes CASSYSRELGYEQYF.